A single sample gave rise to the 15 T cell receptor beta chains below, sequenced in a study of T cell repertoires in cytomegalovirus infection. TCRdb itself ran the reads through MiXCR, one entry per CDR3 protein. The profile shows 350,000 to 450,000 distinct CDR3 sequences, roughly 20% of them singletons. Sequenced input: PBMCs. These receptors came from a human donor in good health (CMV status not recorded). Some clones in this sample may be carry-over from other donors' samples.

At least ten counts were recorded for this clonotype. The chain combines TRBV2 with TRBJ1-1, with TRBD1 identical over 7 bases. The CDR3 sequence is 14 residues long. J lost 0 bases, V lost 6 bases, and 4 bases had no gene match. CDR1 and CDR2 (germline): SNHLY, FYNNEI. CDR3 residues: CASRGTDLNTEAFF. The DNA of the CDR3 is TGTGCCAGCAGAGGGACAGATTTGAACACTGAAGCTTTCTTT.

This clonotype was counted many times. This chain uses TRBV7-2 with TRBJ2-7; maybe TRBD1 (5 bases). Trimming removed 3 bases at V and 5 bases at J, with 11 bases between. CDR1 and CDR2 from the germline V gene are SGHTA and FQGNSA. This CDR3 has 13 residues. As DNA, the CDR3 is TGTGCCAGCAGCTTGGGGCGACTCAACGAGCAGTACTTC. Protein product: CASSLGRLNEQYF.

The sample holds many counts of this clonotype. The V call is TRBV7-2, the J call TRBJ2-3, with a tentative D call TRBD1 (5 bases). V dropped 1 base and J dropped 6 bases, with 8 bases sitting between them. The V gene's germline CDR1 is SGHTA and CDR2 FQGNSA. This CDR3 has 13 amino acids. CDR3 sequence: CASSLVAGDTQYF. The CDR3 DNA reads TGTGCCAGCAGCTTAGTAGCAGGGGATACGCAGTATTTT. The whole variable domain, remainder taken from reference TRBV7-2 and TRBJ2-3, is GAGVSQSPSNKVTEKGKDVELRCDPISGHTALYWYRQSLGQGLEFLIYFQGNSAPDKSGLPSDRFSAERTGGSVSTLTIQRTQQEDSAVYLCASSLVAGDTQYFGPGTRLTVL.

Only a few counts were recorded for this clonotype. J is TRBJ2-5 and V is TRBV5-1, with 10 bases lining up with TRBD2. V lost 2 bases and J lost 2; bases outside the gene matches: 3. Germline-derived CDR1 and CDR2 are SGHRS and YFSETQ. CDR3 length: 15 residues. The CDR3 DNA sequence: TGCGCCAGCAGCTTCGGACTAGCGGATCAAGAGACCCAGTACTTC. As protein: CASSFGLADQETQYF.

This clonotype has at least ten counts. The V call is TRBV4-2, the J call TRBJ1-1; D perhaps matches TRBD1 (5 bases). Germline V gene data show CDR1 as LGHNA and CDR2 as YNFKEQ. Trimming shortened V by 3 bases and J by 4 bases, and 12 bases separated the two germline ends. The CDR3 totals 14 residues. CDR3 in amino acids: CASSQGQGGTEAFF. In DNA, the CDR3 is TGTGCCAGCAGCCAGGGTCAGGGAGGCACTGAAGCTTTCTTT.

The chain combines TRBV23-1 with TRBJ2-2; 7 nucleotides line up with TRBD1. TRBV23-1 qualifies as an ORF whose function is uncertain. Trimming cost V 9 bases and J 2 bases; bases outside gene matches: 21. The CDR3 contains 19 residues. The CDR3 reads CARFQGQPLSFTNTGELFF. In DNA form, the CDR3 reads TGCGCCAGATTTCAGGGACAGCCACTCTCCTTTACAAACACCGGGGAGCTGTTTTTT.

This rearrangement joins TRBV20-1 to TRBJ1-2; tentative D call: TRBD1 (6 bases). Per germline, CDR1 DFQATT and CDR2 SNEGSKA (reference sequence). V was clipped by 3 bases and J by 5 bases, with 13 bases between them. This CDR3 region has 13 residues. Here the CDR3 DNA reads TGCAGTGCTAGGGGGGGGGCGTCGTATGGCTACACCTTC. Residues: CSARGGASYGYTF.

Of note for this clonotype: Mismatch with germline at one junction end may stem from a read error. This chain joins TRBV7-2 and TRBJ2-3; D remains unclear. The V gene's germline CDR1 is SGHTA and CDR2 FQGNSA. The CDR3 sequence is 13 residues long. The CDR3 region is CASSLPVADAQYF. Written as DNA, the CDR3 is TGTGCCAGCAGCTTACCGGTGGCAGATGCGCAGTACTTT.

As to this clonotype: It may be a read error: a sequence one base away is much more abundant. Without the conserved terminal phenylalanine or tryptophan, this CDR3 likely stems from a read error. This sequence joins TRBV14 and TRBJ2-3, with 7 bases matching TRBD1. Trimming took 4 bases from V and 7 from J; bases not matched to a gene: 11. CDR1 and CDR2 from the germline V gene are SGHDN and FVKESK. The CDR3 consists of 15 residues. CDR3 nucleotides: TGTGCCAGCAGCCGGACAGGCATCAGGGAAAATACGCAGTATTTA. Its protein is CASSRTGIRENTQYL.

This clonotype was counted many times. The CDR3 region has the DNA TGTGCCAGCACCCGCGGACAGGGGGTAGACACTGAAGCTTTCTTT. It is translated as CASTRGQGVDTEAFF. The chain carries TRBV7-9 and TRBJ1-1, with 10 nucleotides matching TRBD1. The V gene end was trimmed by 7 bases and the J gene end by 3 bases; junction bases not matched to a gene: 8. Germline CDR1 is SEHNR and CDR2 is FQNEAQ (reference sequence). This CDR3 region has 15 residues.

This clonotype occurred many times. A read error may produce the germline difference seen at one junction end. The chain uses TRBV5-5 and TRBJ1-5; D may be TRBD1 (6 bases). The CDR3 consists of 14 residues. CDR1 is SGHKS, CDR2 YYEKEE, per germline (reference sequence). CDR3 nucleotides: TGTGCCAGCAGTTTGGGGGGGGCTTATCAGCCCCAGCATTTT. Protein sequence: CASSLGGAYQPQHF.

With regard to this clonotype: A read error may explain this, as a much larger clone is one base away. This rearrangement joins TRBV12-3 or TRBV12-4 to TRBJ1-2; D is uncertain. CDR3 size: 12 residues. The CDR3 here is CASSTDRYSYTF. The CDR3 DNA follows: TGTGCCAGCAGCACGGACCGCTATAGCTACACCTTC.

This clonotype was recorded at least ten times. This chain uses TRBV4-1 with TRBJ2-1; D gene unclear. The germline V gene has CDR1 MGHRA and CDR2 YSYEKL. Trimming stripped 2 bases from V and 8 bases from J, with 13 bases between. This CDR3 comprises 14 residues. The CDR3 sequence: CASSQLPGVDEQFF. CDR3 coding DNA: TGCGCCAGCAGCCAACTACCTGGGGTAGATGAGCAGTTCTTC.

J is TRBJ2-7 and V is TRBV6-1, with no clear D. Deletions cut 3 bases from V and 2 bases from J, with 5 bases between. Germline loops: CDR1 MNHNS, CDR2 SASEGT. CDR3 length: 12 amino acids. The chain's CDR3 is CASSDATYEQYF. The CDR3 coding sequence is TGTGCCAGCAGTGACGCAACCTACGAGCAGTACTTC.

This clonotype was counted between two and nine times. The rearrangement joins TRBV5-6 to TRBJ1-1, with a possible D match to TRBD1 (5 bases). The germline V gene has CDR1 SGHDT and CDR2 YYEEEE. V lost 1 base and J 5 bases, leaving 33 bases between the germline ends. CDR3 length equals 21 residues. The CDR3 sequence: CASSLFQLPWRQGVLETEAFF. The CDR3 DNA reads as TGTGCCAGCAGCTTGTTTCAACTGCCCTGGCGGCAGGGTGTGTTGGAAACTGAAGCTTTCTTT.